What follows is one TCR beta chain and its context. What it binds is not known. CDR1 SGHVS and CDR2 FQNEAQ come from the germline V gene. CDR3 length: 14 amino acids. With 4 bases removed from V and 4 bases from J, the gap between germline ends came to 11 bases. Assay used: immunoSEQ multiplex PCR; TCRdb lists only in-frame clones, some missing. The repertoire holds about 84,000 clones, with about 83% as singletons. This record belongs to a study of T cell responses to AZD1222 COVID-19 vaccine. Overall study findings and caveats: It should be noted that donors were predominantly white British and more often female, and clonal diversity was possibly underestimated. Baseline serology detected seropositivity in only six or seven AZD1222 recipients. Spike-specific TCR breadth and depth went up after people got two AZD1222 doses.

This rearrangement joins TRBV7-8 to TRBJ1-5; the D gene is possibly TRBD1 (6 bases). This sample comprised peripheral blood, obtained 28 days after the second AZD1222 dose. This TCR was recovered from an adult who received the AZD1222 COVID-19 vaccine. For the CDR3, the DNA is TGTGCCAGCAGCTCGCCGACAGGTAATCAGCCCCAGCATTTT. Translation gives CASSSPTGNQPQHF. The full variable domain, with the rest looked up from reference TRBV7-8 and TRBJ1-5, is GAGVSQSPRYKVAKRGQDVALRCDPISGHVSLFWYQQALGQGPEFLTYFQNEAQLDKSGLPSDRFFAERPEGSVSTLKIQRTQQEDSAVYLCASSSPTGNQPQHFGDGTRLSIL.